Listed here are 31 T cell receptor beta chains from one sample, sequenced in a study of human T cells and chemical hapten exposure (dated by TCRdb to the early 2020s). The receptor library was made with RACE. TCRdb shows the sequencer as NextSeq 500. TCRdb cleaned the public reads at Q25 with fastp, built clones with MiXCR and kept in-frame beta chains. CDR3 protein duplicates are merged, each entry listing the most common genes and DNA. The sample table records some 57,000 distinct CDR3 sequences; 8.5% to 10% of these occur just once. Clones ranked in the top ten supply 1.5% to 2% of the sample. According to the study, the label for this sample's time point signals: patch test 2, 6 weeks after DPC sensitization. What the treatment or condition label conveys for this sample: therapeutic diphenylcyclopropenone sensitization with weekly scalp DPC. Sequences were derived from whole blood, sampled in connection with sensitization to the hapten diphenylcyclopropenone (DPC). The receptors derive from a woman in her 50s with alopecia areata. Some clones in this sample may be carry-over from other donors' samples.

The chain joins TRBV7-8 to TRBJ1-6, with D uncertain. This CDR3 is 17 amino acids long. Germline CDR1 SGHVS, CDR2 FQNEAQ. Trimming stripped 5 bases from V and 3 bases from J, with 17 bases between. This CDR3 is CASSPGTRTDYNSPLHF. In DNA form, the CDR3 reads TGTGCCAGCAGCCCCGGCACCAGGACGGACTATAATTCACCCCTCCACTTT.

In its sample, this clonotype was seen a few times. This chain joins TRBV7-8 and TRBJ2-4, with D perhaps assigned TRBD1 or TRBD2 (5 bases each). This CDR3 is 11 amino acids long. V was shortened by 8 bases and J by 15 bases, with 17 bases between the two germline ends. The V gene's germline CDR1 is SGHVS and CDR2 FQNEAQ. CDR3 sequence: CASLGPLFLYF. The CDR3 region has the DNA TGTGCCAGCTTGGGACCCCTGTTCTTGTACTTC.

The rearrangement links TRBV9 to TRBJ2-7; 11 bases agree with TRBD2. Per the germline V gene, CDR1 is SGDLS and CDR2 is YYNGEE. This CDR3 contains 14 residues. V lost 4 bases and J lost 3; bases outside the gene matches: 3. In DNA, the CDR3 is TGTGCCAGCAGCCCCGGGACTAGCGGCTACGAGCAGTACTTC. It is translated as CASSPGTSGYEQYF.

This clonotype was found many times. The CDR3: CSARDRAYTEAFF. The CDR3 nucleotides are TGCAGTGCTAGAGATAGGGCTTACACTGAAGCTTTCTTT. The rearrangement links TRBV20-1 to TRBJ1-1; D uncertain. Trimming shortened V by 0 bases and J by 3 bases, and 8 bases separated the two germline ends. This CDR3 region has 13 residues. Germline V gives CDR1 DFQATT, CDR2 SNEGSKA (reference sequence).

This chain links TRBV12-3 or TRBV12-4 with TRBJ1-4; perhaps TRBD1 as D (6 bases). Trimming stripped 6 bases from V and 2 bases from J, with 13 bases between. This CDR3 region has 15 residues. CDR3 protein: CASRDVRGTNEKLFF. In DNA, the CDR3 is TGTGCCAGCAGGGACGTCAGGGGCACTAATGAAAAACTGTTTTTT.

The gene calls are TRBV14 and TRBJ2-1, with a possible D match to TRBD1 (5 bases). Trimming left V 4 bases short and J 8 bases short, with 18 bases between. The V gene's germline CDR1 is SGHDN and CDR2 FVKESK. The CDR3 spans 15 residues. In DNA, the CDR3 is TGTGCCAGCAGCCCCTTCGGCCAGGGTGCGCATGAGCAGTTCTTC. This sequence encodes CASSPFGQGAHEQFF.

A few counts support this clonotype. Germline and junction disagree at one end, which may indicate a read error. The CDR3 region is CASSPGPTNEKLFF. CDR3 sequence (DNA): TGCGCCAGCAGCCCAGGTCCAACTAATGAAAAACTGTTTTTT. The chain combines TRBV28 with TRBJ1-4; D is uncertain. The CDR3 is 14 residues long. Germline V lookup: CDR1 MDHEN, CDR2 SYDVKM.

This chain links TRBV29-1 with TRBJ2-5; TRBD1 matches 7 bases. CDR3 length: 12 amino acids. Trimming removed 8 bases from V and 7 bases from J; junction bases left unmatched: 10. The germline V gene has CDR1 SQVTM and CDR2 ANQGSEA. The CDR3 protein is CSCRTGATTQYF. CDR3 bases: TGCAGCTGTCGAACAGGGGCAACGACCCAGTACTTC.

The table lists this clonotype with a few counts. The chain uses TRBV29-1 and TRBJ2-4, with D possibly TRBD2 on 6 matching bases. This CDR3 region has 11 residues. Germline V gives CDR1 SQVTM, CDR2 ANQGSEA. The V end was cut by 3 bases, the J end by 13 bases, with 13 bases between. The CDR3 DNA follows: TGCAGCGTTGAGGTGGGGAGGAAACAGTACTTC. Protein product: CSVEVGRKQYF. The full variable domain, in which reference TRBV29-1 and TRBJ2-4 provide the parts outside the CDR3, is SAVISQKPSRDICQRGTSLTIQCQVDSQVTMMFWYRQQPGQSLTLIATANQGSEATYESGFVIDKFPISRPNLTFSTLTVSNMSPEDSSIYLCSVEVGRKQYFGAGTRLSVL.

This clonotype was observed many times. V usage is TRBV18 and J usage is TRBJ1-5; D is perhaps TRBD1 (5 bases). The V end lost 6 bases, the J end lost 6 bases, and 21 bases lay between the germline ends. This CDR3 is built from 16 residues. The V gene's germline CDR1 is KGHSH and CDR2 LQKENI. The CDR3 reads CASSPGEGPAGQPQHF. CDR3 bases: TGTGCCAGCTCCCCGGGGGAAGGGCCTGCGGGTCAGCCCCAGCATTTT.

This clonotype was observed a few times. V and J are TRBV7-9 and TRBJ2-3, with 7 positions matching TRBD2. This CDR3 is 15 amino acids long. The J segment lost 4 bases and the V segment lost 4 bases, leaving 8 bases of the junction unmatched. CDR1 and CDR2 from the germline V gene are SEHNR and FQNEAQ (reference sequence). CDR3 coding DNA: TGTGCCAGCAGCTCGGGACTATTTATGCCAGATACGCAGTATTTT. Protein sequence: CASSSGLFMPDTQYF.

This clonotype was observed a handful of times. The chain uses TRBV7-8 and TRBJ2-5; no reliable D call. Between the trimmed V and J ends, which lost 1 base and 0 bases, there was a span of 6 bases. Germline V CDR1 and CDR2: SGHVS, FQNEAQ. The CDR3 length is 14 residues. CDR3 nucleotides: TGTGCCAGCAGCTTAGGAACGAACCAAGAGACCCAGTACTTC. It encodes CASSLGTNQETQYF.

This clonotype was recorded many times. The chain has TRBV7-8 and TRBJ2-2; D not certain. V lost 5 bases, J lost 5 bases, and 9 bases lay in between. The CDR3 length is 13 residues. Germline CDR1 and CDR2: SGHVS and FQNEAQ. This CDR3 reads CASSPRPTGELFF. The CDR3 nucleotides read TGTGCCAGCAGCCCACGACCGACCGGGGAGCTGTTTTTT.

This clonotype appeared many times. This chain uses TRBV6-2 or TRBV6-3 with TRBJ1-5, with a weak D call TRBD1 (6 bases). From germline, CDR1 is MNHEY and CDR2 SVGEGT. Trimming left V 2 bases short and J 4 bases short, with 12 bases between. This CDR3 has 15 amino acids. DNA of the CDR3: TGTGCCAGCAGTTACGGGGGGCCTTCGAATCAGCCCCAGCATTTT. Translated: CASSYGGPSNQPQHF.

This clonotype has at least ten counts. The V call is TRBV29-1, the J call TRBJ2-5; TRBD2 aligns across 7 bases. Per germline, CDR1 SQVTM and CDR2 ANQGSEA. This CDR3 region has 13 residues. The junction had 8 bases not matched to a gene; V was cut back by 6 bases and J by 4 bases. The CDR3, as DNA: TGCAGCGTCAGCGGGGCGTCCGGAGAGACCCAGTACTTC. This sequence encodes CSVSGASGETQYF.

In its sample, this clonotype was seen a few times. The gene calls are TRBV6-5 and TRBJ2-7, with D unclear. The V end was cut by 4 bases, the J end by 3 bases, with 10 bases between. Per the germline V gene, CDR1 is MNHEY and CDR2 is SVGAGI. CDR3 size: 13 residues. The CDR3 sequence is CASSFAGVYEQYF. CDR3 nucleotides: TGTGCCAGCAGTTTTGCCGGCGTCTACGAGCAGTACTTC.

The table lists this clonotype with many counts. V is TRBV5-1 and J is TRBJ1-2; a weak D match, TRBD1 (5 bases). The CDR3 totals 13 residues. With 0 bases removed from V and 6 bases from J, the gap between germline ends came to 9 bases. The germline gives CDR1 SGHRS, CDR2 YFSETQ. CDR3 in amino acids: CASSLEATDGYTF. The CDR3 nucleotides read TGCGCCAGCAGCTTGGAGGCGACAGATGGCTACACCTTC.

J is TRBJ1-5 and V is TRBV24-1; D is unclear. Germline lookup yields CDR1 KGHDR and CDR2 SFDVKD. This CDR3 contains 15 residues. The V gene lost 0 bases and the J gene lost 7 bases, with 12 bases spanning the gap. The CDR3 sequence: CATSDLEGSRQPQHF. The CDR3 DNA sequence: TGTGCCACCAGTGATTTGGAGGGATCGAGGCAGCCCCAGCATTTT.

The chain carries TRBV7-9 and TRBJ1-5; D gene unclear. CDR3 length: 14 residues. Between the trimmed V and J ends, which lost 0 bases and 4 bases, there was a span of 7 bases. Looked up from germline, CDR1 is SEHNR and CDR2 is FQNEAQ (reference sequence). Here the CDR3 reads CASSLATDNQPQHF. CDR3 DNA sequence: TGTGCCAGCAGCTTAGCAACAGATAATCAGCCCCAGCATTTT.

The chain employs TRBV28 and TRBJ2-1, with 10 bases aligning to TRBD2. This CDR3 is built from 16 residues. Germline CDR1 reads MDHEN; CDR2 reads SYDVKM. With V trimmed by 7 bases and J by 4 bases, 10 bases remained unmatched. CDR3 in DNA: TGTGCCAGCACTCTTCAGAGCGGGAGGGCGTACAATGAGCAGTTCTTC. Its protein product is CASTLQSGRAYNEQFF.

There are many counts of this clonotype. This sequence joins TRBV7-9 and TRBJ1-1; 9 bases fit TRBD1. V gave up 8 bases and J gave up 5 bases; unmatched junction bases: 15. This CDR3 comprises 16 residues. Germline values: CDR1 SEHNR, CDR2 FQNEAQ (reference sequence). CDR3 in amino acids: CASAFLEQGAWTEAFF. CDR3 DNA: TGTGCCAGCGCCTTCCTAGAACAGGGGGCGTGGACTGAAGCTTTCTTT.

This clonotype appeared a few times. The CDR3 coding sequence is TGTGCCATCAGTGAGTCGACAAGCGGGGGCACAGATACGCAGTATTTT. This translates into CAISESTSGGTDTQYF. This chain uses TRBV10-3 with TRBJ2-3; TRBD2 aligns across 7 bases. Germline assignment: CDR1 ENHRY and CDR2 SYGVKD. V was pared by 0 bases and J by 1 base, with 4 bases of the junction left unmatched. The length of the CDR3 is 16 residues.

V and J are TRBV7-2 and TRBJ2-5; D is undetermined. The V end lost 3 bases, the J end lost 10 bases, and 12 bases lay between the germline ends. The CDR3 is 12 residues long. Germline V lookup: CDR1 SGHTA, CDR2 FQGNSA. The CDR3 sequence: CASSFGLRDQYF. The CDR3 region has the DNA TGTGCCAGCAGCTTCGGGTTGAGAGACCAGTACTTC.

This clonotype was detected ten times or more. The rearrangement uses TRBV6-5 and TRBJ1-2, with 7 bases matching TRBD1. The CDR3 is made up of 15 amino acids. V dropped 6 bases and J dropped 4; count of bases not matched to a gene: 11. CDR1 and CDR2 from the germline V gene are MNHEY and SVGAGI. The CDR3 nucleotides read TGTGCCAGCAGGTCCTCGACAGGGTCCCGCTATGGCTACACCTTC. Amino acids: CASRSSTGSRYGYTF.

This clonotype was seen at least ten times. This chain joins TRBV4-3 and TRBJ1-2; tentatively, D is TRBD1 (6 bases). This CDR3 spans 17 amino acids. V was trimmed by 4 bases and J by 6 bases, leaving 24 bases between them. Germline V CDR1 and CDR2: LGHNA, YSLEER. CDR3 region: CASSRMGGGRPTNGYTF. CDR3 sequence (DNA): TGCGCCAGCAGCCGCATGGGAGGGGGGCGCCCTACCAATGGCTACACCTTC.

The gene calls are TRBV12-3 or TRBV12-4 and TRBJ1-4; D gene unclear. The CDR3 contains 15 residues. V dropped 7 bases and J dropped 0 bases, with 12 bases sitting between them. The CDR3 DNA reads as TGTGCCAGCACCCGGGTTGGGGCAACTAATGAAAAACTGTTTTTT. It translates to CASTRVGATNEKLFF.

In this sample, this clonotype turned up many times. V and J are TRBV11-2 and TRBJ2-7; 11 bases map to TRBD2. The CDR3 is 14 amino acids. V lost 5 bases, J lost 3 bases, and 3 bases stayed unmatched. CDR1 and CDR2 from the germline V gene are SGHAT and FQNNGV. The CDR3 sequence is CASSGTSGFYEQYF. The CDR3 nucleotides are TGTGCCAGCAGCGGGACTAGCGGTTTCTACGAGCAGTACTTC. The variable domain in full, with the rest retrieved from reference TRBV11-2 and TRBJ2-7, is EAGVAQSPRYKIIEKRQSVAFWCNPISGHATLYWYQQILGQGPKLLIQFQNNGVVDDSQLPKDRFSAERLKGVDSTLKIQPAKLEDSAVYLCASSGTSGFYEQYFGPGTRLTVT.

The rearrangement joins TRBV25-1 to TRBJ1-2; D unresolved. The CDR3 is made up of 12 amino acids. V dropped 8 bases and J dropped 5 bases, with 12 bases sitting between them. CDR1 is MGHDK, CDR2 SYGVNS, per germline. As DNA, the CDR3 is TGTGCCAGCCGTCTCCGGGATTATGGCTACACCTTC. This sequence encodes CASRLRDYGYTF.

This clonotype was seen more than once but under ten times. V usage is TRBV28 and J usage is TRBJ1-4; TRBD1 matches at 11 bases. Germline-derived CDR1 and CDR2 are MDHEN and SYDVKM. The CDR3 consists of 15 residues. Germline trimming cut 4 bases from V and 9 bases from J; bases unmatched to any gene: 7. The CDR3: CASSSRTGGEQKLFF. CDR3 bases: TGTGCCAGCAGTTCAAGGACAGGGGGCGAGCAAAAACTGTTTTTT.

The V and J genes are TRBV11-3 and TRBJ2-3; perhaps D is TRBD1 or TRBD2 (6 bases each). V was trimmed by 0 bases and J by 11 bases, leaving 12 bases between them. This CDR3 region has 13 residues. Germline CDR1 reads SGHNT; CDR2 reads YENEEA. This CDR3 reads CASSLEQGGEQYF. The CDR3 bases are TGTGCCAGCAGCTTAGAACAGGGAGGTGAGCAGTATTTT.

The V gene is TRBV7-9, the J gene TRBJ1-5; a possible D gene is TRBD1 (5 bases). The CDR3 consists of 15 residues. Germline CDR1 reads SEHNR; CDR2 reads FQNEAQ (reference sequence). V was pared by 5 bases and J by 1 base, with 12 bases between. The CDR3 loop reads CASSHRDGSNQPQHF. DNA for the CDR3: TGTGCCAGCAGCCACCGGGACGGAAGCAATCAGCCCCAGCATTTT.